These 11 T cell receptor beta chains were all obtained from the same sample, sequenced in a study of T cells in Graves' hyperthyroidism and ophthalmopathy. Regions amplified from RNA transcripts were the TCR beta CDR3 regions. A first-round RT-PCR of the TCR CDR3 used the HTBI primer set. MiXCR was run by TCRdb on the multiplex PCR reads, yielding one entry per CDR3 protein. In the table there are a few hundred thousand distinct CDR3 sequences, around 42% of which are singletons. Source material: peripheral blood or thyroid tissue (not recorded which). The receptor set was obtained from a woman aged 18-29 years with Graves' hyperthyroidism.

This clonotype showed up many times. CDR3 DNA: TGTGCCAGCAGTCTGCGACCGTCCTCTGAGAGCGGCTACACCTTC. Its protein is CASSLRPSSESGYTF. The V gene is TRBV6-1, the J gene TRBJ1-2; D unresolved. Trimming left V 5 bases short and J 8 bases short, with 21 bases between. The CDR3 is 15 residues long. The germline V gene has CDR1 MNHNS and CDR2 SASEGT.

The chain combines TRBV2 with TRBJ1-2, with 7 bases lining up with TRBD1. Losses at the gene ends were 5 bases for V and 3 bases for J; bases not matched to a gene: 21. The CDR3 extends over 19 amino acids. Germline loops: CDR1 SNHLY, CDR2 FYNNEI. The CDR3 protein is CASSPLRRGQPQQYYGYTF. The DNA for the CDR3 is TGTGCCAGCAGTCCCCTCCGGAGGGGACAGCCCCAGCAATACTATGGCTACACCTTC.

The sample holds many counts of this clonotype. The chain recombines TRBV11-3 with TRBJ1-3; no firm D call. Germline V lookup: CDR1 SGHNT, CDR2 YENEEA. Trimming stripped 5 bases from V and 2 bases from J, with 10 bases between. The CDR3 length is 14 residues. CDR3 DNA sequence: TGTGCCAGCAGCCTTGACGGTACTGGAAACACCATATATTTT. Its translation is CASSLDGTGNTIYF.

On this clonotype: This sequence may be a read error, since a much larger clone differs from it by one base. This sequence joins TRBV7-8 and TRBJ1-1, with D uncertain. Germline-derived CDR1 and CDR2 are SGHVS and FQNEAQ. V was trimmed by 2 bases and J by 1 base, leaving 11 bases between them. The CDR3 contains 15 residues. This CDR3 reads CASSLQVLRNTEAFF. CDR3 sequence (DNA): TGTGCCAGCAGCTTACAGGTTTTAAGGAACACTGAAGCTTTCTTT.

V and J are TRBV20-1 and TRBJ2-3, with D maybe TRBD1 (5 bases). The V gene's germline CDR1 is DFQATT and CDR2 SNEGSKA (reference sequence). This CDR3 spans 13 amino acids. Deletions cut 3 bases from V and 0 bases from J, with 7 bases between. CDR3 bases: TGCAGTGCTAGGCAGGGAAGCACAGATACGCAGTATTTT. The encoded protein is CSARQGSTDTQYF.

The chain is built from TRBV9 and TRBJ1-4; 8 bases line up with TRBD1. Per the germline V gene, CDR1 is SGDLS and CDR2 is YYNGEE. J gave up 1 base and V 0 bases, and 2 bases lay outside the gene matches. This CDR3 region has 16 residues. The CDR3 DNA reads TGTGCCAGCAGCGTAGAGGGGACAGGAACTAATGAAAAACTGTTTTTT. Protein product: CASSVEGTGTNEKLFF.

V and J are TRBV29-1 and TRBJ1-1; perhaps TRBD1 as D (6 bases). Trimming removed 4 bases from V and 6 bases from J, with 15 bases in between. The CDR3 is made up of 13 amino acids. CDR1 and CDR2 (germline): SQVTM, ANQGSEA. The CDR3, as DNA: TGCAGCGTTGGGGGGGCAGCAGGGGCTGAAGCTTTCTTT. Its translation: CSVGGAAGAEAFF.

This clonotype came up a few times. The J gene is TRBJ2-2, the V gene TRBV20-1; 11 bases match TRBD2. Trimming cost V 2 bases and J 5 bases; bases outside gene matches: 7. The CDR3 length is 16 residues. Looked up from germline, CDR1 is DFQATT and CDR2 is SNEGSKA (reference sequence). The CDR3 DNA reads as TGCAGTGCTAGAAAGATAGCGGGAGGGTATACCGGGGAGCTGTTTTTT. This gives the protein CSARKIAGGYTGELFF.

The rearrangement uses TRBV3-1 and TRBJ1-4; 10 bases are a match to TRBD1. CDR1 and CDR2 from the germline V gene are LGHDT and YNNKEL (reference sequence). The ends lost 5 bases at V and 5 bases at J; junction bases unmatched: 2. CDR3 length: 14 amino acids. As DNA, the CDR3 is TGTGCCAGCAGCGACAGGGGGCAGAATGAAAAACTGTTTTTT. This encodes CASSDRGQNEKLFF.

This sequence joins TRBV24-1 and TRBJ2-3; tentative D call: TRBD2 (5 bases). CDR1 and CDR2 from the germline V gene are KGHDR and SFDVKD. The CDR3 is made up of 14 amino acids. The germline V and J ends were trimmed by 3 bases and 6 bases, with 12 bases remaining between them. The CDR3 coding sequence is TGTGCCACCAGTGATATCCGGGAATCTGATACGCAGTATTTT. Protein product: CATSDIRESDTQYF.

This clonotype showed up many times. The gene calls are TRBV20-1 and TRBJ2-2; 7 bases align to TRBD1. The CDR3 loop spans 14 amino acids. The V segment lost 6 bases and the J segment 4 bases; nucleotides outside the gene matches: 8. Looked up from germline, CDR1 is DFQATT and CDR2 is SNEGSKA (reference sequence). The CDR3 sequence: CSALDRESTGELFF. The CDR3 DNA sequence: TGCAGTGCACTAGACAGGGAGAGCACCGGGGAGCTGTTTTTT.